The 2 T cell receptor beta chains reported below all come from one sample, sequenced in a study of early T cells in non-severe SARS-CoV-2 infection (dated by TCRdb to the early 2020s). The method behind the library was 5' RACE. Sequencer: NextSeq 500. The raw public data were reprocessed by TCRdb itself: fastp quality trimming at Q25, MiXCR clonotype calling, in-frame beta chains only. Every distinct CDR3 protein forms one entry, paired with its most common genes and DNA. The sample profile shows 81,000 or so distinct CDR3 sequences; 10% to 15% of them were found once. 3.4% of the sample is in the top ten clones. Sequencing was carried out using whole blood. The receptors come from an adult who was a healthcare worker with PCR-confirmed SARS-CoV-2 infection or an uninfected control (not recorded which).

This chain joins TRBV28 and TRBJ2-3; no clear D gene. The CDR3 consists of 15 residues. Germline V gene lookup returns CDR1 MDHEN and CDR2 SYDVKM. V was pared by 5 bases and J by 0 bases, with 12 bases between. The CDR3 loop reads CASSTRRSSTDTQYF. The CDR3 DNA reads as TGTGCCAGCAGTACCAGGAGATCTAGCACAGATACGCAGTATTTT.

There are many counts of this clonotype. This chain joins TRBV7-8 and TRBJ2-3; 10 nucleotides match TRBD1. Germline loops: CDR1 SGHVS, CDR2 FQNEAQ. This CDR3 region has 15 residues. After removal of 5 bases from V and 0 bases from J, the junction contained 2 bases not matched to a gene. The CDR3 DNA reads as TGTGCCAGCAGCCGACAGGGGGCTAGCACAGATACGCAGTATTTT. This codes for CASSRQGASTDTQYF.